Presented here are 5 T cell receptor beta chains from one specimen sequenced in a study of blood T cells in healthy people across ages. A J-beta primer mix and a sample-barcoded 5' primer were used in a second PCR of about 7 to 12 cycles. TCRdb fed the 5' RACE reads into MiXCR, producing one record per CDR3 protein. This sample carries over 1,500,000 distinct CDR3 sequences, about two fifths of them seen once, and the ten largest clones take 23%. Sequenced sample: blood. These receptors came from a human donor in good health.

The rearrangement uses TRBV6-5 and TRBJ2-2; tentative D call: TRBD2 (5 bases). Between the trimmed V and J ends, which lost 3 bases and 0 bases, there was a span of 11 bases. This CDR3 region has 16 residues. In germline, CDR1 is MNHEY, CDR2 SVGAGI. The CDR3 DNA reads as TGTGCCAGCAGTTATAAGGACTTCGCGAACACCGGGGAGCTGTTTTTT. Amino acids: CASSYKDFANTGELFF.

In nucleotides, the CDR3 is TGTGCCAGCAGTTTTAGACGGGATGGCAATCAGCCCCAGCATTTT. Its translation: CASSFRRDGNQPQHF. V is TRBV12-3 or TRBV12-4 and J is TRBJ1-5; D ambiguous. Trimming pared 3 bases from V and 2 bases from J, leaving 11 bases between. CDR3 length equals 15 residues.

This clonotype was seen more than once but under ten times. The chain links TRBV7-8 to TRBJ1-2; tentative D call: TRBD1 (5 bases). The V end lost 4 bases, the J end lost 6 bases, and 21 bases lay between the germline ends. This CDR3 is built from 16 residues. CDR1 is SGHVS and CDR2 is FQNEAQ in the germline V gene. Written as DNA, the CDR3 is TGTGCCAGCAGCTCAGGGATTTTTGACCCAGGAGATGGCTACACCTTC. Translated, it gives CASSSGIFDPGDGYTF. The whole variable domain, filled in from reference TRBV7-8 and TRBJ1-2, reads GAGVSQSPRYKVAKRGQDVALRCDPISGHVSLFWYQQALGQGPEFLTYFQNEAQLDKSGLPSDRFFAERPEGSVSTLKIQRTQQEDSAVYLCASSSGIFDPGDGYTFGSGTRLTVV.

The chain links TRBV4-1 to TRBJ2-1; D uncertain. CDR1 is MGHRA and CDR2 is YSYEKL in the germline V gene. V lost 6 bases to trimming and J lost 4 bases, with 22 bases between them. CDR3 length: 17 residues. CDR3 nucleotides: TGCGCCAGCAGTTCAGATGAAGGACCGTTAAGTTACAATGAGCAGTTCTTC. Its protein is CASSSDEGPLSYNEQFF.

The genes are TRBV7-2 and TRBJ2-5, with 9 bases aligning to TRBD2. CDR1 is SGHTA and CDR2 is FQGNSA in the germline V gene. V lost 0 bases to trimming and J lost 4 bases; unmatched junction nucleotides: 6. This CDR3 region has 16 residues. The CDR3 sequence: CASSLAGGGGGETQYF. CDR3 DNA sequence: TGTGCCAGCAGCTTAGCGGGCGGCGGGGGGGGAGAGACCCAGTACTTC. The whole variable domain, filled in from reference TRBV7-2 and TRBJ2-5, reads GAGVSQSPSNKVTEKGKDVELRCDPISGHTALYWYRQSLGQGLEFLIYFQGNSAPDKSGLPSDRFSAERTGGSVSTLTIQRTQQEDSAVYLCASSLAGGGGGETQYFGPGTRLLVL.